This T cell receptor (beta chain) was documented in a study of blood T cell repertoires in COVID-19. The ends lost 8 bases at V and 6 bases at J; junction bases unmatched: 3. CDR3 length: 12 amino acids. The germline gives CDR1 SNHLY, CDR2 FYNNEI. This clone has just one count. Sequencing used immunoSEQ multiplex PCR; TCRdb keeps in-frame clones, though not all of them. This sample has 250,000 to 300,000 clones, with roughly 87% found just once. The sequence was obtained from a middle-aged woman who had recovered from COVID-19. The chain uses TRBV2 and TRBJ1-5; 8 nucleotides line up with TRBD1. The specimen was peripheral blood. CDR3 in DNA: TGTGCCAGCGCAGGGGGCTTTCAGCCCCAGCATTTT. Residues: CASAGGFQPQHF.